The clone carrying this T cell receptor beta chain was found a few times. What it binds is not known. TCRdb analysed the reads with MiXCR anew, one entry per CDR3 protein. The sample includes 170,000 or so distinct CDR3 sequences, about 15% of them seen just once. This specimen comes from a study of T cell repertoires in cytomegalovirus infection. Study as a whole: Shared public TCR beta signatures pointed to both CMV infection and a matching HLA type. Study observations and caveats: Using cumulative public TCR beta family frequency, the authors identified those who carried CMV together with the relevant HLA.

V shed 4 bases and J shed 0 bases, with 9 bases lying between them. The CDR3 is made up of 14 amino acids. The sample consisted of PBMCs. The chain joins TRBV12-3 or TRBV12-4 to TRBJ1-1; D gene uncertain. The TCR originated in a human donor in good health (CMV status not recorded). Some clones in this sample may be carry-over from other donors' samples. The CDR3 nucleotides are TGTGCCAGCAGTTCCCGACGGGTGAACACTGAAGCTTTCTTT. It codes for CASSSRRVNTEAFF.